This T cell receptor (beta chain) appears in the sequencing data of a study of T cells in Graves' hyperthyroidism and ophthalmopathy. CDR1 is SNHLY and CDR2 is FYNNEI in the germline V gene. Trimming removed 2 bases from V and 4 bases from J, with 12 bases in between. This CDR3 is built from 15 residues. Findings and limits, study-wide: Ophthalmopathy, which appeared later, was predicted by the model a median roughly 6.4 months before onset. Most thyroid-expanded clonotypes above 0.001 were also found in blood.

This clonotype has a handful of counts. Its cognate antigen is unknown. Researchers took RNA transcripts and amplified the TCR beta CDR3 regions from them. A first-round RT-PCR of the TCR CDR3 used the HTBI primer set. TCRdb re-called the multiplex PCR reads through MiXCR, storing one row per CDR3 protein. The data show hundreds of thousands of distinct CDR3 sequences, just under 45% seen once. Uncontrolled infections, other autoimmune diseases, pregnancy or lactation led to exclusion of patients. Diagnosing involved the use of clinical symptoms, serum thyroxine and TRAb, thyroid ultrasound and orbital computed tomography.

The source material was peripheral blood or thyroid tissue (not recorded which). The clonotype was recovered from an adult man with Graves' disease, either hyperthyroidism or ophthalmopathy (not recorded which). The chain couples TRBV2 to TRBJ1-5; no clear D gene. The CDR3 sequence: CASSEITAINQPQHF. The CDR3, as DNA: TGTGCCAGCAGTGAAATTACAGCGATTAATCAGCCCCAGCATTTT.